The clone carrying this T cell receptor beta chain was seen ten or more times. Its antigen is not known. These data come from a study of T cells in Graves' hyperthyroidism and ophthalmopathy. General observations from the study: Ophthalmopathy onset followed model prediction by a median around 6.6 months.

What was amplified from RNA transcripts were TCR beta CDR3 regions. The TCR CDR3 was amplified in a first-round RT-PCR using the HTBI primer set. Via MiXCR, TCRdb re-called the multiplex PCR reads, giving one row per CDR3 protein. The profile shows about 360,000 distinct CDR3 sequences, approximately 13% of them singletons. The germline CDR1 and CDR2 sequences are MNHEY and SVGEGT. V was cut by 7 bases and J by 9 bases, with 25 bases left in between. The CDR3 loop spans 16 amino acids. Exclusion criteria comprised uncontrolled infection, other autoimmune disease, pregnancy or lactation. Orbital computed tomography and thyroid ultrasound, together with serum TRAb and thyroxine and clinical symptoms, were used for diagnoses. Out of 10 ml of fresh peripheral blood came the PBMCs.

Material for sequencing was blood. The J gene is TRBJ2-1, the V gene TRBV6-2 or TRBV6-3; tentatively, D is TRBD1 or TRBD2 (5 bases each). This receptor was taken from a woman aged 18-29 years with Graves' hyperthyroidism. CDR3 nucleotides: TGTGCCAGCACTCTAAATCGGGGCGGCCGGCAACCTGAGCAGTTCTTC. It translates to CASTLNRGGRQPEQFF.